This section outlines one T cell receptor (beta chain) sequence together with its context. The data stem from a study of CD8 T cells in Susac syndrome. Random hexamers were used to reverse transcribe 0.5 to 1 ug of RNA. Multiplex immunoSEQ PCR targeted 54 Vbeta and 13 Jbeta TCR beta segments. One entry per CDR3 protein, called by TCRdb with MiXCR from the immunoSEQ multiplex PCR reads. The sample carries 400,000 or so distinct CDR3 sequences, approximately 89% recorded once. This CDR3 is built from 15 residues. The germline V and J ends were trimmed by 1 base and 0 bases, with 10 bases remaining between them. In germline, CDR1 is MGHRA, CDR2 YSYEKL. TCR beta sequences were obtained from blood CD8+ and CD4+ T cells. The CD8+ and CD4+ T cells were negatively isolated, with the TEMRA cells enriched by FACS.

This receptor was obtained from a human donor with multiple sclerosis. V usage is TRBV4-1 and J usage is TRBJ2-7; TRBD1 is a possible D gene (5 bases). Sequenced input: CD8+ T cells from PBMCs. The CDR3 DNA follows: TGCGCCAGCAGCCAAGGACAGACGACCTCCTACGAGCAGTACTTC. Amino acids: CASSQGQTTSYEQYF.